This TCR beta chain was observed in a study of T cell repertoires in cytomegalovirus infection. Study-wide background: Well-studied HLA-B-restricted epitopes and recently identified HLA-C-restricted epitopes of CMV were both used in the study.

This clonotype appeared many times. What it binds is unknown. Study outcomes and limitations: People with CMV and the relevant HLA were identified by cumulative public TCR beta family frequency. Dominant in the ex vivo response were TCR beta clonotypes restricted by HLA-C and specific for CMV.

A single record per CDR3 protein comes from TCRdb applying MiXCR to the reads. The sample yields 650,000 to 900,000 distinct CDR3 sequences, almost 30% seen once. This CDR3 contains 17 residues. The germline V gene encodes CDR1 SEHNR and CDR2 FQNEAQ (reference sequence). V was pared by 0 bases and J by 4 bases, with 10 bases of the junction left unmatched. This clonotype was sampled from a human donor in good health (CMV status not recorded). Some clones in this sample may be carry-over from other donors' samples. The chain has TRBV7-9 and TRBJ1-1, with 8 positions matching TRBD1. The material sequenced was cultured CD8+ T cells from PBMCs, taken from culture after CMV antigen stimulation. DNA for the CDR3: TGTGCCAGCAGCTTAGCGAGAGGGGCAGGGGGCATCACTGAAGCTTTCTTT. It yields the protein CASSLARGAGGITEAFF.